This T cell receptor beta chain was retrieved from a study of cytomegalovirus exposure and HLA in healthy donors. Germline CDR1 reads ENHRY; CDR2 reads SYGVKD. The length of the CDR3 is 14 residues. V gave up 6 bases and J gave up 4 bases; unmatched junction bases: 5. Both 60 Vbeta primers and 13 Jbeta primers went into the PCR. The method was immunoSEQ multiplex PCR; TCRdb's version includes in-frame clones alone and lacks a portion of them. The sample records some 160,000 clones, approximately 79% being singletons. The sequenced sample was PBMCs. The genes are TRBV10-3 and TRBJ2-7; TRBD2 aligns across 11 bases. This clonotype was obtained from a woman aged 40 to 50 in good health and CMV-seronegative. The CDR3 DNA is TGTGCCATCAGAGGGGCTAGCGGGGGGTACGAGCAGTACTTC. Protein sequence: CAIRGASGGYEQYF.